This is a list of T cell receptor beta chains from one sample in a study of blood T cell repertoires in COVID-19. Data came from immunoSEQ multiplex PCR; TCRdb stores just in-frame clones and leaves some out. Of tens of thousands of clones in the sample, 82% were seen once. Specimen: peripheral blood. The origin of the receptors is a woman between 55 and 75 years old with acute or convalescent COVID-19. The CDR3 runs from the conserved cysteine through the conserved F or W. A row's size may be missing; if present it is once, few, many or a size class.

clone size,J gene,V gene,CDR3 protein
.,TRBJ2-7,TRBV7-2,CASSLGTSLREQYF
.,TRBJ2-2,TRBV28,CASRPSDTGELFF
.,TRBJ2-3,TRBV5-1,CASSERDAEADTQYF
.,TRBJ2-1,TRBV7-9,CASSPGLAGVGFDNEQFF
.,TRBJ1-1,TRBV5-5,CASSLSGAQGAFF
.,TRBJ2-2,TRBV28,CASSLVGLAGSTGELFF
.,TRBJ1-2,TRBV6-5,CASRPGGNYGYTF
few,TRBJ1-2,TRBV19,CASRGPGQSNYGYTF
.,TRBJ1-1,TRBV4-1,CASSRTGTGAESSEAFF
.,TRBJ1-1,TRBV6-6,CASSYGGGQGGFF
.,TRBJ2-4,TRBV6-5,CASRGTQAKNIQYF
.,TRBJ2-3,TRBV9,CASSMTSPGDTQYF
.,TRBJ2-5,TRBV4-1,CASSLPGVGETQYF
.,TRBJ2-5,TRBV19,CASSPLAGRGETQYF
.,TRBJ1-3,TRBV7-2,CASSNRTGTGNTIYF
.,TRBJ1-1,TRBV9,CASSAQTGSQGKAFF
.,TRBJ2-1,TRBV28,CASSPSSGGINEQFF
.,TRBJ1-6,TRBV27,CASSAGLTSSLNSPLHF
.,TRBJ1-1,TRBV7-2,CASSPRGQGDTEAFF
once,TRBJ2-5,TRBV9,CASSSLVGGETQYF
.,TRBJ1-2,TRBV10-2,CASRSGTGDGYTF
.,TRBJ2-5,TRBV5-1,CASSEASRETQYF
.,TRBJ2-2,TRBV11-2,CASSPRGGTGELFF
.,TRBJ1-3,TRBV7-2,CASSITGQSSGNTIYF
.,TRBJ1-4,TRBV7-9,CASSPKEGHPSTNEKLFF
.,TRBJ2-3,TRBV29-1,CSVMTGASTDTQYF
.,TRBJ2-3,TRBV19,CASSMALSRDTQYF
.,TRBJ2-7,TRBV27,CASSPALGAAVEQYF
.,TRBJ1-2,TRBV12-3/TRBV12-4,CASSSRTVYGYTF
.,TRBJ1-2,TRBV5-1,CASSLGTATNYGYTF
.,TRBJ1-1,TRBV5-1,CASSLSAANTEAFF
.,TRBJ1-5,TRBV6-5,CASDDRASNQPQHF
.,TRBJ1-3,TRBV30,CAWDRGNTIYF
few,TRBJ1-5,TRBV6-5,CASSTGPLQPQHF
.,TRBJ1-6,TRBV6-1,CASSERGLSSPLHF
.,TRBJ1-3,TRBV5-5,CASSTEAGAAGNTIYF
.,TRBJ1-2,TRBV29-1,CSVLGGGYGYTF
.,TRBJ2-2,TRBV15,CATSRVRGRSGELFF
.,TRBJ1-5,TRBV19,CASSQGGDQPQHF
.,TRBJ1-1,TRBV25-1,CASSVGASTEAFF
.,TRBJ1-4,TRBV19,CASSGTGTGDEKLFF
.,TRBJ1-2,TRBV29-1,CSAEDRVNGYTF
.,TRBJ2-3,TRBV3-1/TRBV3-2,CASSLVDTQYF
once,TRBJ2-3,TRBV29-1,CSFRDRGPTDTQYF